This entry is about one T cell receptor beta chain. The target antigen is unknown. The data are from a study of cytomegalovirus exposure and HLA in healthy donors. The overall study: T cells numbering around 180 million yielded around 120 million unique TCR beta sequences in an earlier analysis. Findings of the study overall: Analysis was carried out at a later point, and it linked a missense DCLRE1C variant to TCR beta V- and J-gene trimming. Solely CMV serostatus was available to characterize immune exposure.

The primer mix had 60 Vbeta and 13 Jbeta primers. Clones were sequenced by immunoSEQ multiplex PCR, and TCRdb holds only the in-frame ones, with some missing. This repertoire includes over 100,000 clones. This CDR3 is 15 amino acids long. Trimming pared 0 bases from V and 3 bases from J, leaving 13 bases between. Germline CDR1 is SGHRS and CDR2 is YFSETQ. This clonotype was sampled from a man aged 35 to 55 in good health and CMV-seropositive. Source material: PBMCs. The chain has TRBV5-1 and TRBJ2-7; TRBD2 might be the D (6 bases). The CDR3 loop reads CASSLGVSGDYEQYF. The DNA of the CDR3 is TGCGCCAGCAGCTTGGGGGTTAGCGGAGACTACGAGCAGTACTTC. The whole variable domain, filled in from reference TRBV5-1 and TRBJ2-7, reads KAGVTQTPRYLIKTRGQQVTLSCSPISGHRSVSWYQQTPGQGLQFLFEYFSETQRNKGNFPGRFSGRQFSNSRSEMNVSTLELGDSALYLCASSLGVSGDYEQYFGPGTRLTVT.